This T cell receptor beta chain was captured by sequencing in a study of blood T cell repertoires in COVID-19 (dated by TCRdb to the early 2020s). Context from the whole study: Samples from collaborators originated in the United States, Italy and Spain and spanned both the acute and convalescent phases of COVID-19. The repertoires were made available in a free public database intended to serve as a resource for research on the immune response to SARS-CoV-2. Nearly every sample came with metadata listing a de-identified subject ID, COVID-19 status, age in years and sex. The material from the prospective study consisted of cDNA or gDNA derived from T cells, B-cell-depleted T cells, or PBMCs. Deeply sampled blood TCRbeta repertoires from subjects exposed to, actively infected with, or recovered from COVID-19 were included in the dataset. HLA class I and class II types, where available, came from metadata supplied by the sample provider rather than from assay-based typing. The samples were drawn from two sources: the first 160 participants of the ongoing ImmuneRACE study, and 1,200 or so subjects contributed by 6 global collaborators. Broader findings and caveats from the paper: Clinical and demographic metadata were provided uncurated, with the amount varying by source and participant.

Remarks on this clone: Its antigen is unknown. No quality values exist for individual bases; no much larger clone is one base distant. Distinct nucleotide sequences in the sample also encode this CDR3.

One collaborating source in Seattle enrolled patients during active infection and followed them longitudinally through the course of disease. Whole blood was collected in K2EDTA tubes by collaborating institutions according to the institutions' own protocols. For TCRbeta analysis, collaborators shipped samples as frozen whole blood, isolated PBMCs, or DNA extracted from either of those sample types. TCRbeta CDR3 regions were amplified from genomic DNA using the immunoSEQ Assay, a bias-controlled multiplex PCR. The source study handled its data this way. Within the assay, amplification of reference gene primers was used to estimate how many nucleated cells each sample contained. To quantify the absolute abundance of each unique TCRbeta CDR3 rearrangement, sequence reads were collapsed and filtered. For each sample, productive Simpson clonality was calculated by taking the square root of Simpson's diversity index across productive rearrangements. TCRdb carries this immuneACCESS record with in-frame sequences only. Its versions omit some clonotypes, under half of them owing to an unresolved V gene in the studies checked, with the rest unexplained. That table supplies the V and J calls and clone size; D and trimming were determined from the DNA. This sample is represented by around 68,000 clones; around 86% of them were singletons. 15% to 20% of the sample belongs to the ten largest clones.

The sequenced sample consisted of peripheral blood. The clonotype comes from a man in his forties with COVID-19, enrolled during active disease.

DNA sequence: TGTGCCAGCAGTGAGGGGGGGCTCGGTGGCTACACCTTC. Protein translation: CASSEGGLGGYTF. The rearrangement combines TRBV6-1 with TRBJ1-2; TRBD1 might be the D gene, on 6 matching bases. In the germline V gene, CDR1 corresponds to MNHNS and CDR2 to SASEGT. Measured from the cysteine to the phenylalanine, the CDR3 is 13 residues long. The DNA shown is the 39-base CDR3, in frame from base 1. At the junction V is shortened by 3 bases and J by 7 bases, with 12 bases in between.